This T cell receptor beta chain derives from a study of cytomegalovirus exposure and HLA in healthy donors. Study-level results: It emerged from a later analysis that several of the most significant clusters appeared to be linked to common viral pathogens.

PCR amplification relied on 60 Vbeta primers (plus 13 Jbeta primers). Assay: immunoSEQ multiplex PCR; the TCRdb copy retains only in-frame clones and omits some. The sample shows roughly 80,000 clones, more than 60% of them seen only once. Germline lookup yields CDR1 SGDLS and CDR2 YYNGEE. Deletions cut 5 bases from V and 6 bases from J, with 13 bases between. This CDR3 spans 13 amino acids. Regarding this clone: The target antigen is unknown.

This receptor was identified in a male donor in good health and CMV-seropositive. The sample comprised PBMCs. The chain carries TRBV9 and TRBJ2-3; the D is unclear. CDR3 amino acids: CASSRVVSDTQYF. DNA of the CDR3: TGTGCCAGCAGTCGAGTCGTTTCGGATACGCAGTATTTT. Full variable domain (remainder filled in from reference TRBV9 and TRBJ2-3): DSGVTQTPKHLITATGQRVTLRCSPRSGDLSVYWYQQSLDQGLQFLIQYYNGEERAKGNILERFSAQQFPDLHSELNLSSLELGDSALYFCASSRVVSDTQYFGPGTRLTVL.